These T cell receptor beta chains were read from a single sample in a study of molecular identifiers for immune sequencing clone quantification. TCRdb analysed the PCR reads with MiXCR anew, one entry per CDR3 protein. The repertoire holds more than 450,000 distinct CDR3 sequences, with about 22% as singletons. Sequenced material: naive CD8+ T cells from blood, with Jurkat cell RNA spiked in. All receptors derive from a human donor in good health. Some libraries in this study had Jurkat cell RNA spiked in. Each CDR3 is given with its conserved first and last residue. The D gene is left open where the match is weak. Clone size is given for some rows only: seen once, a few or many times, or a class if the clone is expanded.

size: many
D: -
J: TRBJ1-2
V: TRBV2
CDR3: CAILDARYGYTF
DNA: TGTGCCATCTTGGACGCCCGGTATGGCTACACCTTC

size: -
D: -
J: TRBJ1-4
V: TRBV13
CDR3: CASTNGGTRTNEKLFF
DNA: TGTGCCAGCACAAACGGGGGGACGAGAACTAATGAAAAACTGTTTTTT

size: many
D: TRBD2
J: TRBJ2-1
V: TRBV20-1
CDR3: CSARTSGTYNEQFF
DNA: TGCAGTGCTAGGACTAGCGGGACCTACAATGAGCAGTTCTTC

size: few
D: TRBD1
J: TRBJ2-7
V: TRBV5-1
CDR3: CASSLTGAGDEQYF
DNA: TGCGCCAGCAGCCTGACAGGGGCCGGCGACGAGCAGTACTTC

size: many
D: -
J: TRBJ2-7
V: TRBV13
CDR3: CASSEWGRAHEQYF
DNA: TGTGCCAGCAGCGAATGGGGCAGGGCCCACGAGCAGTACTTC

size: -
D: -
J: TRBJ1-3
V: TRBV7-8
CDR3: CASSLDLGPTGNTIYF
DNA: TGTGCCAGCAGCTTAGACCTGGGTCCAACTGGAAACACCATATATTTT

size: many
D: -
J: TRBJ2-7
V: TRBV27
CDR3: CASRTDPDSPIYEQYF
DNA: TGTGCCAGCCGTACTGACCCGGACTCACCTATATACGAGCAGTACTTC

size: -
D: -
J: TRBJ1-6
V: TRBV12-3/TRBV12-4
CDR3: CASRRGAGSSYNSPLHF
DNA: TGTGCCAGCAGACGTGGGGCAGGGAGCTCCTATAATTCACCCCTCCACTTT

size: -
D: -
J: TRBJ1-5
V: TRBV19
CDR3: CACEGFYSNQPQHF
DNA: TGTGCCTGTGAGGGATTTTATAGCAATCAGCCCCAGCATTTT

size: many
D: -
J: TRBJ2-7
V: TRBV2
CDR3: CASSELRDGRYEQYF
DNA: TGTGCCAGCAGTGAACTCCGGGACGGACGGTACGAGCAGTACTTC

size: -
D: -
J: TRBJ2-1
V: TRBV1
CDR3: CTSSRPFRSYNEQFF
DNA: TGCACCAGCAGCCGCCCCTTCCGTTCCTACAATGAGCAGTTCTTC

size: -
D: -
J: TRBJ2-4
V: TRBV19
CDR3: CASSSYPGVAKNIQYF
DNA: TGTGCCAGTAGTAGCTACCCGGGGGTGGCCAAAAACATTCAGTACTTC

size: many
D: -
J: TRBJ2-7
V: TRBV7-6
CDR3: CASSTPGHDYEQYF
DNA: TGTGCCAGCAGTACCCCGGGACACGATTACGAGCAGTACTTC

size: -
D: -
J: TRBJ2-1
V: TRBV4-3
CDR3: CASSQDATENNEQFF
DNA: TGCGCCAGCAGCCAAGATGCGACGGAAAACAATGAGCAGTTCTTC

size: many
D: -
J: TRBJ2-3
V: TRBV7-2
CDR3: CASSQIGPGDTQYF
DNA: TGTGCCAGCAGCCAGATCGGACCAGGAGATACGCAGTATTTT

size: few
D: TRBD2
J: TRBJ2-1
V: TRBV29-1
CDR3: CSVALGASGKSSYNEQFF
DNA: TGCAGCGTAGCGTTGGGGGCTAGCGGGAAGAGCTCCTACAATGAGCAGTTCTTC

size: many
D: -
J: TRBJ1-5
V: TRBV10-3
CDR3: CAISDVEEQPQHF
DNA: TGTGCCATCAGTGATGTTGAGGAGCAGCCCCAGCATTTT

size: many
D: -
J: TRBJ1-1
V: TRBV29-1
CDR3: CSPSRAGAYGAEAFF
DNA: TGCAGCCCCAGCCGGGCCGGTGCTTATGGAGCTGAAGCTTTCTTT

size: many
D: -
J: TRBJ2-7
V: TRBV7-2
CDR3: CASSLVWYEQYF
DNA: TGTGCCAGCAGCTTAGTTTGGTACGAGCAGTACTTC

size: few
D: TRBD2
J: TRBJ2-7
V: TRBV19
CDR3: CASSTTSGSGGALYF
DNA: TGTGCCAGTAGTACAACTAGCGGGAGTGGAGGCGCCCTGTACTTC

size: few
D: -
J: TRBJ2-5
V: TRBV6-5
CDR3: CASSYSPQGETQYF
DNA: TGTGCCAGCAGTTACTCCCCGCAGGGAGAGACCCAGTACTTC

size: few
D: -
J: TRBJ2-2
V: TRBV10-3
CDR3: CAISSDSFGELFF
DNA: TGTGCCATCAGCAGCGACAGTTTCGGGGAGCTGTTTTTT

size: few
D: -
J: TRBJ2-5
V: TRBV20-1
CDR3: CSARWRTQETQYF
DNA: TGCAGTGCTAGGTGGCGCACCCAAGAGACCCAGTACTTC

size: -
D: TRBD1
J: TRBJ1-4
V: TRBV11-2
CDR3: CASSSGDRWNEKLFF
DNA: TGTGCCAGCAGCTCCGGGGACAGATGGAATGAAAAACTGTTTTTT

size: many
D: TRBD1
J: TRBJ2-1
V: TRBV6-5
CDR3: CASSPTGSEQFF
DNA: TGTGCCAGCAGTCCGACAGGGTCTGAGCAGTTCTTC

size: many
D: -
J: TRBJ1-3
V: TRBV20-1
CDR3: CSALKRGAAGNTIYF
DNA: TGCAGTGCCCTCAAGCGGGGGGCTGCTGGAAACACCATATATTTT

size: -
D: -
J: TRBJ2-7
V: TRBV28
CDR3: CASRPNPYEQCF
DNA: TGTGCCAGCAGGCCCAACCCCTACGAGCAGTGCTTC

size: few
D: -
J: TRBJ1-1
V: TRBV7-9
CDR3: CASSLAGEGRTEAFF
DNA: TGTGCCAGCAGCCTAGCGGGGGAGGGGCGGACTGAAGCTTTCTTT

size: few
D: TRBD2
J: TRBJ2-3
V: TRBV19
CDR3: CASSPRGGLADTQYF
DNA: TGTGCCAGTAGTCCGCGGGGGGGCCTTGCAGATACGCAGTATTTT

size: few
D: TRBD2
J: TRBJ2-1
V: TRBV12-3/TRBV12-4
CDR3: CASSFASGVNEQFF
DNA: TGTGCCAGCAGTTTTGCTAGCGGGGTCAATGAGCAGTTCTTC

size: many
D: -
J: TRBJ2-7
V: TRBV5-6
CDR3: CASSLAAAYEQYF
DNA: TGTGCCAGCAGCTTGGCGGCGGCCTACGAGCAGTACTTC